This T cell receptor (beta chain) emerged from a study of CD8+ T cells in alopecia areata. This CDR3 region has 12 residues. In germline, CDR1 is SEHNR, CDR2 FQNEAQ (reference sequence). Trimming left V 5 bases short and J 1 base short, with 5 bases between. Sequencing used cDNA as its template, made by extracting RNA and reverse transcribing it. The protocol was immunoSEQ multiplex PCR, while the TCRdb copy is restricted to in-frame clones and leaves out a portion. The data hold 120,000 to 150,000 clones, with more than 45% observed a single time. There are a few counts of this clone. This receptor was taken from a human donor with alopecia areata. This sequence joins TRBV7-9 and TRBJ1-1; D not resolved. Sequencing was done on a sample of CD4+ T cells sorted from blood. CDR3 DNA sequence: TGTGCCAGCAGCACCTCGAACACTGAAGCTTTCTTT. Translated, it gives CASSTSNTEAFF.